The 24 T cell receptor beta chains listed next were all sequenced from one sample in a study of blood T cells in healthy people across ages. Next came a second PCR, run for about 6 to 12 cycles, which used a sample-barcoded 5' primer along with a J-beta primer mix. Using its own MiXCR run on the 5' RACE reads, TCRdb lists one record per CDR3 protein. Among nearly 800,000 distinct CDR3 sequences listed, approximately 53% were seen once. The sample comprised blood. Receptor source: a man aged 35 to 55 in good health.

This chain uses TRBV7-9 with TRBJ1-4; D is unclear. Germline loops: CDR1 SEHNR, CDR2 FQNEAQ (reference sequence). V lost 1 base to trimming and J lost 8 bases, with 8 bases between them. CDR3 length: 13 amino acids. CDR3 nucleotide sequence: TGTGCCAGCAGCTTAGGGAGGGCCGAAAAACTGTTTTTT. As protein: CASSLGRAEKLFF.

This rearrangement joins TRBV25-1 to TRBJ2-1; 10 bases are a match to TRBD2. The CDR3 has 17 amino acids. V lost 3 bases, J lost 1 base, and 6 bases stayed unmatched. CDR1 is MGHDK, CDR2 SYGVNS, per germline. This CDR3 reads CASSDSGGAQSYNEQFF. The CDR3 DNA follows: TGTGCCAGCAGTGACAGCGGGGGGGCCCAGTCCTACAATGAGCAGTTCTTC.

This clonotype turned up a few times. This chain joins TRBV20-1 and TRBJ2-7; TRBD2 is a possible D gene (6 bases). Between the trimmed V and J ends, which lost 5 bases and 2 bases, there was a span of 10 bases. There are 12 residues in the CDR3. Germline V lookup: CDR1 DFQATT, CDR2 SNEGSKA (reference sequence). The CDR3 loop reads CSAPGGTYEQYF. CDR3 DNA: TGCAGTGCTCCTGGGGGGACCTACGAGCAGTACTTC.

The chain links TRBV5-1 to TRBJ2-5; possible D gene TRBD2, 6 bases. The V gene lost 4 bases and the J gene lost 4 bases, with 17 bases spanning the gap. Germline CDR1 reads SGHRS; CDR2 reads YFSETQ. This CDR3 comprises 15 residues. In DNA, the CDR3 is TGCGCCAGCAGCCCCGGCCTCGACGGGGGAGAGACCCAGTACTTC. Amino acids: CASSPGLDGGETQYF.

The chain employs TRBV19 and TRBJ2-7, with 11 bases matching TRBD1. V shed 3 bases, J shed 3 bases, and the junction held 4 bases outside the gene matches. The germline CDR1 and CDR2 sequences are LNHDA and SQIVND (reference sequence). This CDR3 has 15 amino acids. The CDR3 DNA follows: TGTGCCAGTAGTATTACCGGGACAGGGGGCTACGAGCAGTACTTC. This gives the protein CASSITGTGGYEQYF.

The CDR3 coding sequence is TGTGCCAGCCTTGGACACATTGGGGCCTACAATGAGCAGTTCTTC. This gives the protein CASLGHIGAYNEQFF. The chain is built from TRBV6-5 and TRBJ2-1; weak D call: TRBD1 (5 bases). From germline, CDR1 is MNHEY and CDR2 SVGAGI. The CDR3 runs to 15 residues. V was cut by 8 bases and J by 2 bases, with 16 bases left in between.

The rearrangement joins TRBV6-5 to TRBJ2-7; TRBD1 agrees at 10 bases. Germline V CDR1 and CDR2: MNHEY, SVGAGI. Unmatched junction bases numbered 7, after V lost 8 bases and J lost 3 bases. CDR3 size: 14 residues. For the CDR3, the DNA is TGTGCCAGCGAGCCGGGACAGGGGTACTACGAGCAGTACTTC. It is translated as CASEPGQGYYEQYF.

The chain combines TRBV30 with TRBJ1-3; D is unclear. The CDR3 spans 13 residues. With 0 bases removed from V and 15 bases from J, the gap between germline ends came to 18 bases. Germline V gene lookup returns CDR1 GTSNPN and CDR2 SVGIG (reference sequence). The CDR3 is CAWSVQATVYEYF. The CDR3 nucleotides read TGTGCCTGGAGTGTCCAGGCCACGGTTTACGAATATTTT.

As regards this clonotype: The junction and the germline gene differ at one end; a read error may be behind it. The chain couples TRBV20-1 to TRBJ1-2; possibly TRBD1 for D (5 bases). CDR3 length equals 14 residues. The germline gives CDR1 DFQATT, CDR2 SNEGSKA (reference sequence). The CDR3 DNA reads TGCAGTGCTAGGGCGCCAGGGAAAAACTATGGCTGCACCTTC. It translates to CSARAPGKNYGCTF.

This clonotype has only one observation. V and J are TRBV24-1 and TRBJ2-3; D is perhaps TRBD2 (5 bases). There are 15 residues in the CDR3. Germline V gene lookup returns CDR1 KGHDR and CDR2 SFDVKD. V shed 6 bases and J shed 2 bases, with 14 bases lying between them. The chain's CDR3 is CATSHPGIVTDTQYF. CDR3 DNA: TGTGCCACCAGTCATCCCGGGATAGTCACAGATACGCAGTATTTT.

This clonotype was counted a few times. The chain has TRBV6-1 and TRBJ2-3; a possible D gene is TRBD2 (5 bases). Trimming pared 2 bases from V and 2 bases from J, leaving 14 bases between. CDR1 is MNHNS, CDR2 SASEGT, per germline. CDR3 length: 16 amino acids. This CDR3 is CASSEFSRGYTDTQYF. The DNA of the CDR3 is TGTGCCAGCAGTGAATTTTCCCGGGGATACACAGATACGCAGTATTTT.

The chain employs TRBV6-1 and TRBJ2-5; 10 bases are a match to TRBD1. V gave up 0 bases and J gave up 5 bases; unmatched junction bases: 6. From germline, CDR1 is MNHNS and CDR2 SASEGT. The CDR3 is 16 residues long. The CDR3 protein is CASSEAGTGVMETQYF. In nucleotides, the CDR3 is TGTGCCAGCAGTGAAGCCGGGACAGGGGTTATGGAGACCCAGTACTTC.

The CDR3 nucleotides are TGTGCCAGCAGCTTAGGATCCCCCAATGAGCAGTTCTTC. Amino acids: CASSLGSPNEQFF. The rearrangement uses TRBV11-2 and TRBJ2-1; D gene unclear. The CDR3 totals 13 residues. V lost 1 base and J 6 bases, leaving 7 bases between the germline ends. Germline V gene sequence: CDR1 SGHAT, CDR2 FQNNGV.

The chain couples TRBV12-3 or TRBV12-4 to TRBJ2-3; 7 bases agree with TRBD1. CDR3 length: 16 amino acids. After removal of 3 bases from V and 8 bases from J, the junction contained 14 bases not matched to a gene. As DNA, the CDR3 is TGTGCCAGCAGTTTCATTAAGACAGGGTCATTGGGTACGCAGTATTTT. Its translation is CASSFIKTGSLGTQYF.

With regard to this clonotype: The germline gene is not matched at one end of the junction; a read error may be the cause. V and J are TRBV20-1 and TRBJ2-5, with TRBD1 identical over 10 bases. Per germline, CDR1 DFQATT and CDR2 SNEGSKA (reference sequence). This CDR3 spans 16 amino acids. The CDR3 sequence is CSARDEATGGYETRYF. The CDR3 bases are TGCAGTGCTAGAGATGAGGCGACAGGGGGCTACGAGACCCGGTACTTC.

The CDR3 coding sequence is TGTGCCAGCAGCCAGCTCGCGGGAGGGATCGACGAGCAGTACTTC. This sequence encodes CASSQLAGGIDEQYF. The V call is TRBV12-3 or TRBV12-4, the J call TRBJ2-5, with 9 bases matching TRBD2. The J call may be incorrect, as the DNA end agrees better with TRBJ2-7. The CDR3 sequence is 15 residues long.

This clonotype was counted only a few times. The DNA of the CDR3 is TGTGCCACCAGTTCCGGGACCTACGACCAAGAGACCCAGTACTTC. Protein sequence: CATSSGTYDQETQYF. The gene calls are TRBV15 and TRBJ2-5, with D perhaps matching TRBD1 or TRBD2 (5 bases each). Germline-derived CDR1 and CDR2 are LNHNV and YYDKDF (reference sequence). The V gene lost 6 bases and the J gene lost 0 bases, with 14 bases spanning the gap. This CDR3 region has 15 residues.

This clonotype was counted only a few times. This sequence joins TRBV29-1 and TRBJ2-1; 7 nucleotides match TRBD2. The germline V gene encodes CDR1 SQVTM and CDR2 ANQGSEA. The length of the CDR3 is 15 residues. J gave up 8 bases and V 4 bases, and 14 bases lay outside the gene matches. The CDR3 reads CSVGGRERPNHEQFF. In DNA form, the CDR3 reads TGCAGCGTTGGTGGGCGGGAGCGGCCGAATCATGAGCAGTTCTTC.

Only one count was recorded for this clonotype. This chain uses TRBV11-2 with TRBJ1-2, with no clear D. The CDR3 covers 15 residues. The ends were cut back, 7 bases at V and 6 bases at J, with 21 bases in the middle. Germline loops: CDR1 SGHAT, CDR2 FQNNGV. The CDR3 DNA follows: TGTGCCAGCACGCTCGGTTCCGGAGCCCTTAATGGCTACACCTTC. Amino acid sequence: CASTLGSGALNGYTF.

This chain joins TRBV5-1 and TRBJ2-1; the match to TRBD1 covers 8 bases. Per germline, CDR1 SGHRS and CDR2 YFSETQ. There are 14 residues in the CDR3. With V trimmed by 4 bases and J by 5 bases, 5 bases remained unmatched. The CDR3 loop reads CASSISGQDNEQFF. In nucleotides, the CDR3 is TGCGCCAGCAGCATATCGGGACAGGACAATGAGCAGTTCTTC.

In its sample, this clonotype was seen once. V and J are TRBV7-3 and TRBJ2-6; 7 bases align to TRBD1. The CDR3 extends over 16 amino acids. Germline V gene data show CDR1 as SGHTA and CDR2 as FQGTGA. V shed 6 bases, J shed 3 bases, and the junction held 8 bases outside the gene matches. In DNA form, the CDR3 reads TGTGCCAGCAGTTATACAGGGGCTGGTGGGGCCAACGTCCTGACTTTC. The encoded protein is CASSYTGAGGANVLTF. The whole variable domain, remainder taken from reference TRBV7-3 and TRBJ2-6, is GAGVSQTPSNKVTEKGKYVELRCDPISGHTALYWYRQSLGQGPEFLIYFQGTGAADDSGLPNDRFFAVRPEGSVSTLKIQRTERGDSAVYLCASSYTGAGGANVLTFGAGSRLTVL.

The chain couples TRBV6-5 to TRBJ2-1; D might be TRBD1 or TRBD2, each matching 5 bases. Trimming removed 0 bases at V and 9 bases at J, with 15 bases between. Germline V gene sequence: CDR1 MNHEY, CDR2 SVGAGI. The CDR3 length is 15 residues. CDR3 nucleotides: TGTGCCAGCAGTTACTCGATTTCCGGGGCGGGTGAGCAGTTCTTC. Amino acid sequence: CASSYSISGAGEQFF.

Only one count was recorded for this clonotype. The rearrangement joins TRBV25-1 to TRBJ1-2; the match to TRBD1 covers 10 bases. After removal of 3 bases from V and 7 bases from J, the junction contained 5 bases not matched to a gene. CDR3 size: 14 residues. Germline assignment: CDR1 MGHDK and CDR2 SYGVNS. CDR3 residues: CASSETGGDCGYTF. The CDR3 DNA is TGTGCCAGCAGTGAGACAGGGGGCGATTGTGGCTACACCTTC.

This clonotype was detected a few times. The chain uses TRBV6-2 or TRBV6-3 and TRBJ2-7; tentatively, D is TRBD2 (6 bases). CDR3 length equals 15 residues. The V gene's germline CDR1 is MNHEY and CDR2 SVGEGT. Trimming cost V 5 bases and J 1 base, with 15 bases left between them. DNA for the CDR3: TGTGCCAGCAGTGGGCCCCGGGGGAGTTCCTACGAGCAGTACTTC. This sequence encodes CASSGPRGSSYEQYF.